These 3 T cell receptor beta chains were all obtained from the same sample, sequenced in a study of molecular identifiers for immune sequencing clone quantification (dated by TCRdb to the late 2010s). The library was produced with PCR. The sequencing machine was an Illumina HiSeq 4000. TCRdb handled the public reads itself, with Q25 trimming in fastp and clone calling in MiXCR, and kept productive beta chains. Every distinct CDR3 protein forms one entry, paired with its most common genes and DNA. The sample has about 510,000 distinct CDR3 sequences on record, roughly 23% of them singletons. Of the sample, around 0.84% falls within the top ten clones. The material sequenced was naive CD8+ T cells from blood, with Jurkat cell RNA spiked in. The cell subset or site label, as the study defines it: FACS-sorted CD8+CD4-CCR7+CD45RA+ naive T cells. These receptors were obtained from a human donor in good health. Some libraries in this study had Jurkat cell RNA spiked in.

This clonotype was found many times. The V gene is TRBV9, the J gene TRBJ2-3, with D perhaps matching TRBD2 (5 bases). V gave up 0 bases and J gave up 0 bases, with 8 bases separating them. Germline values: CDR1 SGDLS, CDR2 YYNGEE. The CDR3 is 15 residues long. Written as DNA, the CDR3 is TGTGCCAGCAGCGTAGCGGGGAGTAGCACAGATACGCAGTATTTT. Its protein is CASSVAGSSTDTQYF.

This clonotype was seen a few times. The chain is built from TRBV13 and TRBJ2-1; D tentatively fits TRBD1 or TRBD2 (5 bases each). CDR1 is PRHDT, CDR2 FYEKMQ, per germline (reference sequence). Deletions cut 1 base from V and 9 bases from J, with 13 bases between. The CDR3 sequence is 14 residues long. The CDR3 loop reads CASSLDTGPAEQFF. DNA for the CDR3: TGTGCCAGCAGCTTAGATACGGGACCGGCTGAGCAGTTCTTC.

On this clonotype itself: One base away lies a much larger clone, so this may be a sequencing read error. This chain uses TRBV6-6 with TRBJ2-3; 10 nucleotides agree with TRBD2. CDR3 size: 15 residues. Germline V gives CDR1 MNHNY, CDR2 SVGAGI (reference sequence). This CDR3 reads CANSAGTSVADTQYF. CDR3 coding DNA: TGTGCCAACAGTGCCGGGACTAGCGTGGCAGATACGCAGTATTTT.